This entry concerns a single T cell receptor beta chain. The sample comes from a study of blood T cell repertoires in COVID-19. Study information: Specimens from acute and convalescent COVID-19 originated in the United States, Italy and Spain. PBMCs, B-cell-depleted T cells, or T cells provided the cDNA or gDNA that made up the material.

Between the trimmed V and J ends, which lost 2 bases and 4 bases, there was a span of 11 bases. The CDR3 length is 14 residues. The germline gives CDR1 SGHTA, CDR2 FQGNSA. Method: immunoSEQ multiplex PCR; TCRdb's copy keeps in-frame clones and lacks some. This table holds some 170,000 clones, about 91% found once. The gene calls are TRBV7-2 and TRBJ1-2, with D unresolved. The sequence came from a woman aged 50 to 60 with acute or convalescent COVID-19. The material sequenced was peripheral blood. This chain's CDR3 is CASSLWQATYGYTF. The CDR3 bases are TGTGCCAGCAGCTTATGGCAGGCCACCTATGGCTACACCTTC.